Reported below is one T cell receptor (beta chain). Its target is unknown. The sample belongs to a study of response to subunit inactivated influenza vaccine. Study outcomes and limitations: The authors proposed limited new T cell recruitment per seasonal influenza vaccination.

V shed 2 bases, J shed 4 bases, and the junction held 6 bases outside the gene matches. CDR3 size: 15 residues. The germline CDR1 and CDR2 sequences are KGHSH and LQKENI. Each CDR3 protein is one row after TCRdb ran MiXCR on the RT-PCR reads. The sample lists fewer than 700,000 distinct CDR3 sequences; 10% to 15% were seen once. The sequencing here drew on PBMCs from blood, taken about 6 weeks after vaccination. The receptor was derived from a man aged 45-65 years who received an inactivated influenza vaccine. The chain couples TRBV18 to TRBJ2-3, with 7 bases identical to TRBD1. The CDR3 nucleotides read TGTGCCAGCTCACCAGTCGGGGACAGATCAGATACGCAGTATTTT. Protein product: CASSPVGDRSDTQYF. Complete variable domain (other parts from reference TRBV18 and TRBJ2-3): NAGVMQNPRHLVRRRGQEARLRCSPMKGHSHVYWYRQLPEEGLKFMVYLQKENIIDESGMPKERFSAEFPKEGPSILRIQQVVRGDSAAYFCASSPVGDRSDTQYFGPGTRLTVL.